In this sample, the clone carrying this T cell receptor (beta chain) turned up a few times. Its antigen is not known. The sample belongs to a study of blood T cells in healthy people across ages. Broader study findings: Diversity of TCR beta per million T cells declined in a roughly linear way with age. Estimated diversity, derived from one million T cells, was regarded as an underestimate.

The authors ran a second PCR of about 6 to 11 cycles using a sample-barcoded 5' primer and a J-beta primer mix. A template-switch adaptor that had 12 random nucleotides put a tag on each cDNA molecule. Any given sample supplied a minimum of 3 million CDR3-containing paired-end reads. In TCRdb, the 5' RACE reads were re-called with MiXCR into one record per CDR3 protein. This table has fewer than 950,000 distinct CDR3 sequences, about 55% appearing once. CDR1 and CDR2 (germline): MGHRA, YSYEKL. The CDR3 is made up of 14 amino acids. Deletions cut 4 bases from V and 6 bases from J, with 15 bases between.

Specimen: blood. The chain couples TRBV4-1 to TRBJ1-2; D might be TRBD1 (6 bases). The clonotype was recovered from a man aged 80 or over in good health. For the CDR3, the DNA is TGCGCCAGCAGCCCGCTCCCGGGGGCACATGGCTACACCTTC. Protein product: CASSPLPGAHGYTF.